Following are 7 T cell receptor beta chains from one sample sequenced in a study of brain T cells in children with intractable seizures. The data were produced by immunoSEQ multiplex PCR, yet TCRdb's version contains in-frame clones alone and is incomplete. The sample includes about 340,000 clones, about 93% seen only once; the top ten take roughly 5.8%. This sample's time point: blood from clinic visit 5 months post-surgery; TSC patient then seizure free. The sequenced sample was peripheral blood, obtained roughly 5 months after surgery. The origin of the receptors is a boy in the first two years of life with tuberous sclerosis and intractable seizures.

The rearrangement uses TRBV4-1 and TRBJ2-2; 8 positions match TRBD1. Germline-derived CDR1 and CDR2 are MGHRA and YSYEKL. The CDR3 length is 16 residues. J gave up 3 bases and V 3 bases, and 6 bases lay outside the gene matches. The DNA for the CDR3 is TGCGCCAGCAGCCAGGTCGGACAGGGTTACACCGGGGAGCTGTTTTTT. This codes for CASSQVGQGYTGELFF.

CDR3 bases: TGCAGTGCTAGTCAGTATCTTAGCTCCTACAATGAGCAGTTCTTC. This codes for CSASQYLSSYNEQFF. The chain joins TRBV20-1 to TRBJ2-1; no reliable D call. The CDR3 runs 15 residues. With 3 bases removed from V and 0 bases from J, the gap between germline ends came to 12 bases. Germline CDR1 is DFQATT and CDR2 is SNEGSKA (reference sequence).

J is TRBJ1-1 and V is TRBV18; no firm D call. Per the germline V gene, CDR1 is KGHSH and CDR2 is LQKENI. V lost 2 bases and J lost 4, with 17 bases in between. This CDR3 comprises 16 residues. CDR3 nucleotide sequence: TGTGCCAGCTCACCAAGTAATGTGCCCGCGGGCACTGAAGCTTTCTTT. This codes for CASSPSNVPAGTEAFF.

V and J are TRBV19 and TRBJ2-1; D is perhaps TRBD1 (6 bases). V was clipped by 5 bases and J by 9 bases, with 14 bases between them. CDR1 and CDR2 from the germline V gene are LNHDA and SQIVND (reference sequence). This CDR3 is 13 amino acids long. CDR3 region: CASSQQGQREQFF. CDR3 nucleotides: TGTGCCAGTAGTCAACAGGGTCAGCGTGAGCAGTTCTTC. Supplemented by reference TRBV19 and TRBJ2-1, the full variable domain reads DGGITQSPKYLFRKEGQNVTLSCEQNLNHDAMYWYRQDPGQGLRLIYYSQIVNDFQKGDIAEGYSVSREKKESFPLTVTSAQKNPTAFYLCASSQQGQREQFFGPGTRLTVL.

This clone has just a few counts. This chain joins TRBV6-5 and TRBJ1-1; a weak D match, TRBD1 (5 bases). The V end was cut by 10 bases, the J end by 5 bases, with 14 bases between. The CDR3 runs to 12 residues. The germline CDR1 and CDR2 sequences are MNHEY and SVGAGI. CDR3 loop: CATRVGVTEAFF. The DNA for the CDR3 is TGTGCCACCAGGGTAGGGGTGACTGAAGCTTTCTTT.

This rearrangement joins TRBV29-1 to TRBJ1-2; a weak D match, TRBD1 (5 bases). This CDR3 region has 14 residues. With 5 bases removed from V and 5 bases from J, the gap between germline ends came to 18 bases. The germline CDR1 and CDR2 sequences are SQVTM and ANQGSEA. In DNA, the CDR3 is TGCAGCGTTCTATTGGGCAGGGACCTTTATGGCTACACCTTC. It encodes CSVLLGRDLYGYTF.

This clone was recorded once. The chain couples TRBV5-1 to TRBJ2-3; TRBD2 agrees at 15 bases. This CDR3 is 18 amino acids long. V shed 3 bases and J 0 bases; nucleotides not matched to a gene: 5. The germline gives CDR1 SGHRS, CDR2 YFSETQ. CDR3 protein: CASSYGTSGGTSTDTQYF. DNA for the CDR3: TGCGCCAGCAGCTACGGGACTAGCGGGGGGACTAGCACAGATACGCAGTATTTT.